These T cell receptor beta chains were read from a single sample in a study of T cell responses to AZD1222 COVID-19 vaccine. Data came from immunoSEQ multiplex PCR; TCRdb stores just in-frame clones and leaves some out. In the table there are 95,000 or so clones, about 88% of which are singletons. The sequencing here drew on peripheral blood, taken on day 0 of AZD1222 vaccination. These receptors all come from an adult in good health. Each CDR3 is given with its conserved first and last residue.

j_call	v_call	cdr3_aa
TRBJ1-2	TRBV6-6	CASRHQDRVKGYTF
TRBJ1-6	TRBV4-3	CASSQTGIPYNSPLHF
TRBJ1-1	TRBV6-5	CASSLYRVGSTEAFF
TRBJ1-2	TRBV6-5	CASGQNYGYTF
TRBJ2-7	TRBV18	CASSPPAGGGYEQYF
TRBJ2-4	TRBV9	CASSGDRGNIQYF
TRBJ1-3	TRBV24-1	CATSDLGSRRESSGNTIYF
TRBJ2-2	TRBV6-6	CASSLGTVNTGELFF
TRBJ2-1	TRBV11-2	CASSSWTEAAYNEQFF
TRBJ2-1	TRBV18	CASSGQRADEQFF
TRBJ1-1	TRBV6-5	CASSYTGLSEAFF
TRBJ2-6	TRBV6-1	CASCETRNSGANVLTF
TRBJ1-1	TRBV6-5	CASSYQGQVTFEAFF
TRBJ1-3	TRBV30	CAWRQRGSSGNTIYF
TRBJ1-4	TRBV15	CATSWVGRGFTEKLFF
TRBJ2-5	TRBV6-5	CASRGLAAGRETQYF
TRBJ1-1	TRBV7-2	CASSLEGHPLTEAFF
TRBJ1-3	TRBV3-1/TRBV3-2	CASQRGNTIYF
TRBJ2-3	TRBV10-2	CASSESGASTDTQYF
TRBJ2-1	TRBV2	CASSEAGRRDEQFF
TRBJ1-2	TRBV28	CASRPGQGAKGYTF
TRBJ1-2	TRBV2	CASSPTPDRGSGYTF
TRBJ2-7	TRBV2	CASSGAGAFNEQYF
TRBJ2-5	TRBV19	CASSIDGGQETQYF
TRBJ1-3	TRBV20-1	CSASRPISGNTIYF
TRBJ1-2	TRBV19	CASSMGTGGAGRNGYTF
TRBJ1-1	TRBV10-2	CASSDGTAIREAFF
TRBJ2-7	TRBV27	CASSPDGPSYEQYF
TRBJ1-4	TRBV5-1	CASRLGQGNVEKLFF
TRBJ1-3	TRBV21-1	CASSERGLSGNTIYF
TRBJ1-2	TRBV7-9	CASSLGRAGVRYTF
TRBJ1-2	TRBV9	CASSVEMGVGGYTF
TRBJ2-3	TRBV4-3	CASSQIVSGSLTDTQYF
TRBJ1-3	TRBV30	CAWSVGNTIYF
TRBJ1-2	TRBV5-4	CASSPSLFNYGYTF
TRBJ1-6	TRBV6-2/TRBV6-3	CASSYIGSPLHF
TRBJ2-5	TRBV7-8	CASSLVGTGGRYRETQYF
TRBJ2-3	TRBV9	CASSDSTSGGTSDTQYF
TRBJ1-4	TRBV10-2	CASSWDSKGEKLFF
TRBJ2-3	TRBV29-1	CSVEEGGSSFSRF
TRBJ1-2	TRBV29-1	CSVGATYGYTF
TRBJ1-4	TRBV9	CASSLDISANEKLFF
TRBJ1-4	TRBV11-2	CASSLGQLNEKLFF
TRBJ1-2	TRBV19	CASSIDRGRGYGYTF
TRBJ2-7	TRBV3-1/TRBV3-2	CASSPRGGGSYEQYF
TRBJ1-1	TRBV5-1	CASSLAMGMSEAFF
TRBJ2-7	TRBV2	CASREGAHEYF
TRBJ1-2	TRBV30	CACPRGGIGRNYGYTF
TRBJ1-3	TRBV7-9	CASSPRLGSSAAGNTIYF
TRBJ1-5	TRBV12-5	CASGLSPQPQHF
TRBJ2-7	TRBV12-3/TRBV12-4	CASSFRDYEQYF
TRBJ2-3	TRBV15	CATSRDARGTLTDTQYF
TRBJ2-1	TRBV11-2	CASSLVAGVRYEQFF
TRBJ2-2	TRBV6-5	CASSSRDRNTGELFF
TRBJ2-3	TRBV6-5	CASKPVLSSTDTQYF
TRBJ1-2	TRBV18	CASSKDIPGQVVLGYTF
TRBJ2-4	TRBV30	CAWSVIAGGGLAKNIQYF
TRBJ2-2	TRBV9	CASSVEGFGELFF
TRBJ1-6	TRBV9	CASSGDTASPLHF
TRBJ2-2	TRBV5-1	CASSLPGSAGELFF